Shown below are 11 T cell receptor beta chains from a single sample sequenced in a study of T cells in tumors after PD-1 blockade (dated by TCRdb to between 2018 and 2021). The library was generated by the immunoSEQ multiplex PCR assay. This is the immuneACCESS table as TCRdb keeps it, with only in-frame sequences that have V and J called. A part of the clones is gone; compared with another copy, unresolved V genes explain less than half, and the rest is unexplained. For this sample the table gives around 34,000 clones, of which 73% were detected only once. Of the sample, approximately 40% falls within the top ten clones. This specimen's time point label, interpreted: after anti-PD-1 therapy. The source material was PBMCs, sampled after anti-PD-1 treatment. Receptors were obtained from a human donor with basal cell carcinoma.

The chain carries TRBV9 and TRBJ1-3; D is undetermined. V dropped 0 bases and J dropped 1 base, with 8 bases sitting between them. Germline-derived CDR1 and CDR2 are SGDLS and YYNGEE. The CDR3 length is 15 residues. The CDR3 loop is CASSVGSWSGNTIYF. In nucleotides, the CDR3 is TGTGCCAGCAGCGTAGGCAGCTGGTCTGGAAACACCATATATTTT.

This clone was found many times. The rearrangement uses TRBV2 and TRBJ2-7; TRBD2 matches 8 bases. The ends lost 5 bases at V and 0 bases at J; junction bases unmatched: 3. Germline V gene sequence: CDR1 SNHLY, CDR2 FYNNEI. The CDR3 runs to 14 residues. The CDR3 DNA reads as TGTGCCAGCAGTCTACTAGCGGTCTCCTACGAGCAGTACTTC. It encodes CASSLLAVSYEQYF.

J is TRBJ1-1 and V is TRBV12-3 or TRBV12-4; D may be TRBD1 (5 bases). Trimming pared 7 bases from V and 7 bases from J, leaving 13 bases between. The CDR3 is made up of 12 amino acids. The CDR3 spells CASTFGTGEAFF. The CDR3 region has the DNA TGTGCCAGCACCTTCGGGACGGGTGAAGCTTTCTTT.

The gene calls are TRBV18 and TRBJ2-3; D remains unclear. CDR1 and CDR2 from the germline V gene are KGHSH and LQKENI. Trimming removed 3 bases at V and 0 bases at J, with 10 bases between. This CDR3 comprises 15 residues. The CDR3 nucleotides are TGTGCCAGCTCACCCCGGACGGACAGCACAGATACGCAGTATTTT. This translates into CASSPRTDSTDTQYF.

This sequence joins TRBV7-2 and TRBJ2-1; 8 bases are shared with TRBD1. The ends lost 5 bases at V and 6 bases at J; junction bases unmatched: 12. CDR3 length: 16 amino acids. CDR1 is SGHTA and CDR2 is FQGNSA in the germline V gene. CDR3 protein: CASSPYAGTGGNEQFF. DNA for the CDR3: TGTGCCAGCAGCCCCTACGCCGGGACAGGCGGCAATGAGCAGTTCTTC. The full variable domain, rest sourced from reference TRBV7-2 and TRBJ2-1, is GAGVSQSPSNKVTEKGKDVELRCDPISGHTALYWYRQSLGQGLEFLIYFQGNSAPDKSGLPSDRFSAERTGGSVSTLTIQRTQQEDSAVYLCASSPYAGTGGNEQFFGPGTRLTVL.

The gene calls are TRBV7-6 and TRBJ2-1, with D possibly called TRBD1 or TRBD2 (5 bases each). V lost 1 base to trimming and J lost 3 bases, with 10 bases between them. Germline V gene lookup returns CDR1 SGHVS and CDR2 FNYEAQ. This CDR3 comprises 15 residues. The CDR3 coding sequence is TGTGCCAGCAGCTTAGTGGGGACGGGCTACAATGAGCAGTTCTTC. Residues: CASSLVGTGYNEQFF.

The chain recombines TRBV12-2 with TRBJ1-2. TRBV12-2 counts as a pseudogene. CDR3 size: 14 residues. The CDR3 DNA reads TGTGCAAGTCGCTCCCCTGGCGCTAACTATGGCTACACCTTC. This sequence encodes CASRSPGANYGYTF.

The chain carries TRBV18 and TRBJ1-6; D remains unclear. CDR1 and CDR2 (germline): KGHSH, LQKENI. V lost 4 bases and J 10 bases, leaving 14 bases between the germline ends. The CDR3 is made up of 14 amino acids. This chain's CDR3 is CASSRQEGESPLHF. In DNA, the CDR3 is TGTGCCAGCTCACGGCAGGAGGGAGAATCACCCCTCCACTTT.

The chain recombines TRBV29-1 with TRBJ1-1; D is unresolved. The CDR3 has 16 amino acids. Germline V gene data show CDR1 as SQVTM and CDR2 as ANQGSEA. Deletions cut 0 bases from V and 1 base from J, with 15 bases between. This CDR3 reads CSVEDQRSGPNTEAFF. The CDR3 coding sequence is TGCAGCGTTGAAGATCAGAGATCCGGACCGAACACTGAAGCTTTCTTT. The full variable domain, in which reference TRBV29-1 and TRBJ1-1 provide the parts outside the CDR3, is SAVISQKPSRDICQRGTSLTIQCQVDSQVTMMFWYRQQPGQSLTLIATANQGSEATYESGFVIDKFPISRPNLTFSTLTVSNMSPEDSSIYLCSVEDQRSGPNTEAFFGQGTRLTVV.

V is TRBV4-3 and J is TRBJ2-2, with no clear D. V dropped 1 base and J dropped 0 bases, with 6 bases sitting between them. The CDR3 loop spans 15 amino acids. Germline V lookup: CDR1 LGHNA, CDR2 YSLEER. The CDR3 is CASSQVYPNTGELFF. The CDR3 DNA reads TGCGCCAGCAGCCAAGTCTACCCGAACACCGGGGAGCTGTTTTTT.

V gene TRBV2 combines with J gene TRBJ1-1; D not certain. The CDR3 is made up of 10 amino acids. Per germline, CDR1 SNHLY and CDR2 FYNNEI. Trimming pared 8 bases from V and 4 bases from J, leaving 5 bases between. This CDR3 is CASSGTEAFF. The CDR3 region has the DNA TGTGCCAGCTCCGGCACTGAAGCTTTCTTT.